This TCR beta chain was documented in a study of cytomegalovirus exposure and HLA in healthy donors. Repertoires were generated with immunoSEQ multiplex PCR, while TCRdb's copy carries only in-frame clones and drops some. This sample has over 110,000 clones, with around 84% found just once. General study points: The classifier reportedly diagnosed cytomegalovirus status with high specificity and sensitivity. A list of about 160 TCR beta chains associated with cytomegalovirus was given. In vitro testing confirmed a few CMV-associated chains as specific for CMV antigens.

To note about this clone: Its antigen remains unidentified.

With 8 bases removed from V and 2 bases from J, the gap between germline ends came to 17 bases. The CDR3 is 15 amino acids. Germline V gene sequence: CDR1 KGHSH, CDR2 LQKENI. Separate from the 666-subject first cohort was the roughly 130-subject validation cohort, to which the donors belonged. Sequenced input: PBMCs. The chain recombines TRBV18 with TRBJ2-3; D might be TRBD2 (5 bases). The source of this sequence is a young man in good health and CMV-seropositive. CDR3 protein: CASRGRLAYTDTQYF. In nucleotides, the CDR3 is TGTGCCAGCCGAGGCCGGCTAGCTTACACAGATACGCAGTATTTT.